The rows below give T cell receptor beta chains drawn from one sample of a study of blood T cell repertoires in COVID-19. Here immunoSEQ multiplex PCR was the method, and the copy in TCRdb shows in-frame clones only, minus some. The profile shows 300,000 to 400,000 clones, around 90% of them singletons. Sequenced: peripheral blood. These receptor sequences come from a human donor in a cohort sampled during active COVID-19. The CDR3 runs from the conserved cysteine through the conserved F or W. D genes are given only for firm matches. Part of the rows lack a size; the others show once, few, many or a class for expanded clones.

NA | TRBJ1-5 | NA | TRBV15 | TGTGCCACCAGCAGGATTATCGGTCAGCCCCAGCATTTT | CATSRIIGQPQHF
NA | TRBJ2-7 | NA | TRBV12-3/TRBV12-4 | TGTGCCAGCAGTTCTGACAGGGAGGTACCGTACTTC | CASSSDREVPYF
once | TRBJ2-7 | NA | TRBV6-5 | TGTGCCAGCAGGGGGACCAGGGGGGCCTACGAGCAGTACTTC | CASRGTRGAYEQYF
NA | TRBJ2-2 | TRBD2 | TRBV19 | TGTGCCAGTAGTGTAATGCTCCCGGGACTAGCGGGGGCGGGGGAAACCGGGGAGCTGTTTTTT | CASSVMLPGLAGAGETGELFF
NA | TRBJ2-1 | TRBD2 | TRBV6-2/TRBV6-3 | TGTGCCAGCAGTTACAATGGCGAGCTAGCGGGAGTCAATGAGCAGTTCTTC | CASSYNGELAGVNEQFF
few | TRBJ2-5 | NA | TRBV5-8 | TGTGCCAGTATAAGGGGAGAGACCCAGTACTTC | CASIRGETQYF
NA | TRBJ1-4 | NA | TRBV30 | TGTGCCTGGAGGCAAGAGCCCGGTGAAAAACTGTTTTTT | CAWRQEPGEKLFF
NA | TRBJ1-2 | NA | TRBV10-3 | TGTGCCACCCGGGAGGAGGGGAGGGATGGCTACACCTTC | CATREEGRDGYTF
NA | TRBJ1-4 | TRBD1 | TRBV3-1/TRBV3-2 | TGTGCCAGCAGCCCATACTCAGGGCAGGGGGGTGAAAAACTGTTTTTT | CASSPYSGQGGEKLFF
NA | TRBJ1-1 | TRBD1 | TRBV5-1 | TGCGCCAGCACACAGACAGGGGGAAGGAACACTGAAGCTTTCTTT | CASTQTGGRNTEAFF
once | TRBJ2-7 | TRBD2 | TRBV28 | TGTGCCAGCAGTTTTGAGGGGATAGCGGGAGACGAGCAGTACTTC | CASSFEGIAGDEQYF
NA | TRBJ2-3 | NA | TRBV30 | TGTGCCTGGAGTAGGAGTTTCACAGATACGCAGTATTTT | CAWSRSFTDTQYF
NA | TRBJ2-5 | NA | TRBV10-2 | TGCGCCAGCAGGAGAGGAGCGGAGGGGTGGGAGACCCAGTACTTC | CASRRGAEGWETQYF
NA | TRBJ2-7 | NA | TRBV5-4 | TGTGCCAGCAGCGACTACTCTACCCCACTCTACGAGCAGTACTTC | CASSDYSTPLYEQYF
NA | TRBJ1-1 | NA | TRBV4-1 | TGCGCCAGCAGCCAACTGGACAGTAACACTGAAGCTTTCTTT | CASSQLDSNTEAFF
NA | TRBJ1-1 | NA | TRBV24-1 | TGTGCCACCAAAGGGTCCAGGGGAGAGAGGAACACTGAAGCTTTCTTT | CATKGSRGERNTEAFF
NA | TRBJ2-2 | NA | TRBV9 | TGTGCCAGCAGCGTAGCCGGGGGAGGTACCGGGGAGCTGTTTTTT | CASSVAGGGTGELFF